The TCR beta chain described here comes from a study of blood T cell repertoires in COVID-19. Study-level information: Spain, Italy and the United States supplied samples that represented acute and convalescent COVID-19.

Authors' processing steps: Estimates of nucleated cell counts were drawn from the amplification of reference gene primers. Libraries were prepared by immunoSEQ multiplex PCR; TCRdb keeps only in-frame clonotypes and omits some of them. The V and J calls and clone size are taken from that table; D and trimming were inferred from the DNA. Of some 300,000 clones detected, about 90% appear once; the ten largest clones hold roughly 2.9%. Categorization into cohorts depended on clinical history that participants reported. Contact with a PCR-confirmed or clinician-diagnosed COVID-19 case occurred within 2 weeks of entry. The CDR3 has 16 amino acids. Trimming stripped 4 bases from V and 2 bases from J, with 15 bases between. From germline, CDR1 is PRHDT and CDR2 FYEKMQ (reference sequence).

The source material was PBMCs or T cells enriched from blood (not recorded which). The chain links TRBV13 to TRBJ2-1, with a tentative D call TRBD2 (6 bases). This clonotype originated in a woman in her 50s who had been exposed to COVID-19. The CDR3 bases are TGTGCCAGCAGCTCTGAACGGGACTGGACCTACAATGAGCAGTTCTTC. This codes for CASSSERDWTYNEQFF.